Given below is one T cell receptor (beta chain) in context. The entry originates in a study of blood T cell repertoires in COVID-19. V was clipped by 9 bases and J by 3 bases; unmatched bases: 9. The germline V gene encodes CDR1 KGHSH and CDR2 LQKENI. The CDR3 is made up of 14 amino acids. The assay was immunoSEQ multiplex PCR, and TCRdb's table has in-frame clones only and misses some. The table records about 250,000 clones, 80% to 90% of them present only once. The genes are TRBV18 and TRBJ2-7; TRBD1 aligns across 9 bases. Sequencing was performed on PBMCs or T cells enriched from blood (not recorded which). The source of this sequence is a woman aged 25-40 years who had recovered from COVID-19. CDR3 residues: CASSDRGYFYEQYF. The CDR3 DNA follows: TGTGCCAGTTCCGACAGGGGGTATTTCTACGAGCAGTACTTC.